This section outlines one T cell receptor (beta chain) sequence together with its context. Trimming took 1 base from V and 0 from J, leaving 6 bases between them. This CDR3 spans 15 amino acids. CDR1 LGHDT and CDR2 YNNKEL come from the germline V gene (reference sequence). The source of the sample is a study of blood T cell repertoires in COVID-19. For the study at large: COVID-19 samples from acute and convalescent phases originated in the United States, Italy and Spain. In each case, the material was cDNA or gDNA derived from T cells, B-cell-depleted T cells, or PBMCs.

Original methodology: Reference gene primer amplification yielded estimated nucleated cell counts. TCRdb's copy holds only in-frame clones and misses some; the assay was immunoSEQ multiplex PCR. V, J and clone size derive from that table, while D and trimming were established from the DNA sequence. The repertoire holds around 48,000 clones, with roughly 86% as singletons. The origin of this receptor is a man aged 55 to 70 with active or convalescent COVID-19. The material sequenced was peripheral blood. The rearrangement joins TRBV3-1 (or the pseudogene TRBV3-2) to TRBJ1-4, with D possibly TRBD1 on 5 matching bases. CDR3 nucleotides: TGTGCCAGCAGCCAAGGGGACTCAACTAATGAAAAACTGTTTTTT. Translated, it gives CASSQGDSTNEKLFF.